These 13 T cell receptor beta chains share one sample of origin, sequenced in a study of technical replicates of blood from a few donors. Clones were read by immunoSEQ multiplex PCR, and TCRdb kept only the in-frame ones, dropping some. The sample carries 99,000 or so clones, nearly 97% recorded once. The sequencing sample was made of T cells isolated from PBMCs. The receptors were sampled from a human donor in good health.

J is TRBJ2-5 and V is TRBV10-1, with D uncertain. This CDR3 is 16 amino acids long. Deletions cut 0 bases from V and 1 base from J, with 12 bases between. Germline V gene data show CDR1 as WNHNN and CDR2 as SYGVQD (reference sequence). The CDR3 DNA reads as TGCGCCAGCAGTGAGTCGTTTGTAACTTCCCAAGAGACCCAGTACTTC. Residues: CASSESFVTSQETQYF.

This rearrangement joins TRBV9 to TRBJ2-1; 9 bases align to TRBD1. The CDR3 spans 16 residues. The V gene end was trimmed by 2 bases and the J gene end by 8 bases; junction bases not matched to a gene: 11. Germline V gene data show CDR1 as SGDLS and CDR2 as YYNGEE. As DNA, the CDR3 is TGTGCCAGCAGCGTTTGGGCGGGACAGGGAATTGATGAGCAGTTCTTC. This codes for CASSVWAGQGIDEQFF.

This rearrangement joins TRBV6-1 to TRBJ1-1, with 8 bases lining up with TRBD1. This CDR3 region has 14 residues. V lost 5 bases and J lost 3; bases outside the gene matches: 5. Germline CDR1 MNHNS, CDR2 SASEGT. CDR3 residues: CASSPDRAYTEAFF. Written as DNA, the CDR3 is TGTGCCAGCAGTCCGGACAGGGCTTACACTGAAGCTTTCTTT.

This rearrangement joins TRBV30 to TRBJ2-1; 9 bases align to TRBD2. The CDR3 runs 17 residues. V lost 2 bases and J lost 5; bases outside the gene matches: 13. The germline V gene has CDR1 GTSNPN and CDR2 SVGIG (reference sequence). For the CDR3, the DNA is TGTGCCTGGAGTTACCCCACCGGACTAGCGTCCCACAATGAGCAGTTCTTC. Translating gives CAWSYPTGLASHNEQFF.

V gene TRBV5-1 combines with J gene TRBJ2-5; D is possibly TRBD2 (6 bases). Trimming took 4 bases from V and 0 from J, leaving 16 bases between them. Per germline, CDR1 SGHRS and CDR2 YFSETQ. This CDR3 region has 16 residues. This CDR3 is CASSVSGTSYQETQYF. DNA of the CDR3: TGCGCCAGCAGCGTATCCGGGACTTCGTACCAAGAGACCCAGTACTTC.

This chain connects TRBV11-2 to TRBJ1-1, with D possibly being TRBD1 (6 bases). The germline CDR1 and CDR2 sequences are SGHAT and FQNNGV. This CDR3 spans 15 amino acids. The V gene lost 1 base and the J gene lost 7 bases, with 16 bases spanning the gap. This CDR3 is CASSLAPVGAIEAFF. For the CDR3, the DNA is TGTGCCAGCAGCTTAGCCCCAGTGGGGGCCATTGAAGCTTTCTTT.

The V gene is TRBV18, the J gene TRBJ1-5; 10 bases fit TRBD1. V was clipped by 4 bases and J by 5 bases; unmatched bases: 11. This CDR3 comprises 17 residues. CDR1 and CDR2 from the germline V gene are KGHSH and LQKENI. CDR3 sequence: CASSRGTTGGLDQPQHF. DNA for the CDR3: TGTGCCAGCTCACGGGGAACGACAGGGGGCTTGGATCAGCCCCAGCATTTT. Based on the CDR3 plus reference TRBV18 and TRBJ1-5, the full variable domain is NAGVMQNPRHLVRRRGQEARLRCSPMKGHSHVYWYRQLPEEGLKFMVYLQKENIIDESGMPKERFSAEFPKEGPSILRIQQVVRGDSAAYFCASSRGTTGGLDQPQHFGDGTRLSIL.

The rearrangement links TRBV6-1 to TRBJ2-7; tentatively, D is TRBD2 (6 bases). The CDR3 sequence is 13 residues long. Trimming took 8 bases from V and 3 from J, leaving 14 bases between them. Germline CDR1 is MNHNS and CDR2 is SASEGT. The CDR3 DNA follows: TGTGCCAGCCGACTAGTAGATGACTACGAGCAGTACTTC. Its translation: CASRLVDDYEQYF.

This chain uses TRBV6-1 with TRBJ1-1, with D unresolved. Germline-derived CDR1 and CDR2 are MNHNS and SASEGT. This CDR3 comprises 14 residues. V lost 8 bases and J 1 base, leaving 14 bases between the germline ends. The CDR3 DNA sequence: TGTGCCAGCGCGGTCTCGGCCACGAACACTGAAGCTTTCTTT. This sequence encodes CASAVSATNTEAFF.

This chain uses TRBV18 with TRBJ1-2; TRBD1 matches 7 bases. V shed 2 bases, J shed 4 bases, and the junction held 7 bases outside the gene matches. The length of the CDR3 is 15 residues. Germline loops: CDR1 KGHSH, CDR2 LQKENI. The CDR3 sequence: CASSPTGEQGYGYTF. Written as DNA, the CDR3 is TGTGCCAGCTCACCAACAGGGGAACAAGGCTATGGCTACACCTTC.

This chain links TRBV4-1 with TRBJ2-3; 9 bases are a match to TRBD2. Germline assignment: CDR1 MGHRA and CDR2 YSYEKL. Trimming removed 0 bases from V and 3 bases from J; junction bases left unmatched: 7. CDR3 length equals 17 residues. The CDR3 DNA reads as TGCGCCAGCAGCCAAGATGGCCTAGCGGGACCTACAGATACGCAGTATTTT. The encoded protein is CASSQDGLAGPTDTQYF.

V is TRBV13 and J is TRBJ1-2; D unresolved. The CDR3 spans 14 residues. V lost 7 bases to trimming and J lost 5 bases, with 17 bases between them. Germline CDR1 PRHDT, CDR2 FYEKMQ (reference sequence). The CDR3 is CASTVHGLPYGYTF. The CDR3 DNA follows: TGTGCCAGCACCGTTCATGGACTTCCATATGGCTACACCTTC.

This rearrangement joins TRBV19 to TRBJ2-1, with D hard to call. The V end lost 3 bases, the J end lost 8 bases, and 5 bases lay between the germline ends. Germline V gene sequence: CDR1 LNHDA, CDR2 SQIVND (reference sequence). The CDR3 spans 11 residues. The CDR3 nucleotides read TGTGCCAGTAGTATTTGGCATGAGCAGTTCTTC. Translation gives CASSIWHEQFF.